Below, 15 T cell receptor beta chains from the same sample are listed, as sequenced in a study of CD8 T cells in ankylosing spondylitis. TCRdb called the 5' RACE reads again in MiXCR, with one record for every CDR3 protein. The sample carries around 18,000 distinct CDR3 sequences, approximately 7.6% recorded once. The specimen sequenced was blood. The source of these receptors is a male donor with ankylosing spondylitis or in good health (not recorded which).

The chain uses TRBV27 and TRBJ2-7, with D perhaps TRBD2 (5 bases). Trimming pared 4 bases from V and 5 bases from J, leaving 12 bases between. The CDR3 is made up of 13 amino acids. Germline values: CDR1 MNHEY, CDR2 SMNVEV (reference sequence). For the CDR3, the DNA is TGTGCCAGCAGTTATGGAGGTTGGAACGAGCAGTACTTC. Its translation: CASSYGGWNEQYF.

This clonotype has ten or more counts. CDR3 amino acids: CASSRTGVGETQYF. In DNA, the CDR3 is TGTGCCAGCAGTCGTACAGGGGTGGGAGAGACCCAGTACTTC. The V call is TRBV12-3 or TRBV12-4, the J call TRBJ2-5; the match to TRBD1 covers 7 bases. Losses at the gene ends were 5 bases for V and 4 bases for J; bases not matched to a gene: 7. The length of the CDR3 is 14 residues.

This clonotype was recorded at least ten times. The CDR3 DNA sequence: TGCAGTGCTACGCGGGGGGCCCAAGAGACCCAGTACTTC. Translated: CSATRGAQETQYF. V usage is TRBV20-1 and J usage is TRBJ2-5; 8 nucleotides agree with TRBD2. The CDR3 sequence is 13 residues long. Losses at the gene ends were 4 bases for V and 1 base for J; bases not matched to a gene: 2. Germline values: CDR1 DFQATT, CDR2 SNEGSKA (reference sequence).

This clonotype has more than one count but fewer than ten. CDR3 in amino acids: CAWSGTMNTEAFF. The CDR3 DNA follows: TGTGCCTGGAGTGGGACCATGAACACTGAAGCTTTCTTT. This chain joins TRBV30 and TRBJ1-1, with D hard to call. Germline V lookup: CDR1 GTSNPN, CDR2 SVGIG (reference sequence). The ends were cut back, 1 base at V and 0 bases at J, with 6 bases in the middle. The CDR3 consists of 13 residues. The full variable domain, with the rest looked up from reference TRBV30 and TRBJ1-1, is SQTIHQWPATLVQPVGSPLSLECTVEGTSNPNLYWYRQAAGRGLQLLFYSVGIGQISSEVPQNLSASRPQDRQFILSSKKLLLSDSGFYLCAWSGTMNTEAFFGQGTRLTVV.

Here the CDR3 DNA reads TGTGCCAGCAGAGGTACCGGGACGGGTAATGAAAAACTGTTTTTT. This translates into CASRGTGTGNEKLFF. V gene TRBV7-2 combines with J gene TRBJ1-4, with a weak D call TRBD1 (5 bases). Trimming left V 6 bases short and J 4 bases short, with 15 bases between. There are 15 residues in the CDR3. Looked up from germline, CDR1 is SGHTA and CDR2 is FQGNSA.

This clonotype was seen a handful of times. The chain links TRBV3-1 to TRBJ2-5, with D tentatively TRBD2 (6 bases). The V end was cut by 4 bases, the J end by 0 bases, with 6 bases between. The CDR3 extends over 13 amino acids. CDR1 is LGHDT and CDR2 is YNNKEL in the germline V gene (reference sequence). CDR3 DNA: TGTGCCAGCAGCCGGAGGGACCAAGAGACCCAGTACTTC. Translation gives CASSRRDQETQYF.

This clonotype was detected a few times. V gene TRBV7-9 combines with J gene TRBJ1-6; TRBD1 is a possible D gene (6 bases). Germline V gene lookup returns CDR1 SEHNR and CDR2 FQNEAQ (reference sequence). V lost 5 bases and J lost 8, with 19 bases in between. The CDR3 covers 16 residues. The CDR3 bases are TGTGCCAGCAGCCTAGTAGTAGGGCAGGGGCATTCACCCCTCCACTTT. Translated, it gives CASSLVVGQGHSPLHF.

Only a few counts were recorded for this clonotype. The chain links TRBV27 to TRBJ2-7; TRBD1 matches 8 bases. This CDR3 spans 12 amino acids. CDR1 is MNHEY and CDR2 is SMNVEV in the germline V gene (reference sequence). The V gene end was trimmed by 6 bases and the J gene end by 2 bases; junction bases not matched to a gene: 0. CDR3 sequence (DNA): TGTGCCAGCAGGGACAGGGCCTACGAGCAGTACTTC. This codes for CASRDRAYEQYF.

This clonotype was detected many times. CDR3 residues: CASSQQISSYEQYF. CDR3 bases: TGTGCCAGCAGCCAACAGATTTCCTCCTACGAGCAGTACTTC. The chain uses TRBV4-2 and TRBJ2-7; D ambiguous. The V and J ends lost 2 bases and 0 bases respectively, with 8 bases between them. The CDR3 is 14 amino acids. CDR1 is LGHNA, CDR2 YNFKEQ, per germline.

This clonotype has a count of ten or more. The rearrangement links TRBV15 to TRBJ2-3; D is undetermined. V was shortened by 4 bases and J by 6 bases, with 17 bases between the two germline ends. Germline CDR1 LNHNV, CDR2 YYDKDF (reference sequence). CDR3 size: 15 residues. The DNA of the CDR3 is TGTGCCACCAGCACTCGGGTCTCCATTGGGGATACGCAGTATTTT. It translates to CATSTRVSIGDTQYF.

This sequence joins TRBV2 and TRBJ2-3; 11 positions match TRBD2. J was trimmed by 7 bases and V by 4 bases; bases with no gene match: 7. CDR3 size: 15 residues. Per germline, CDR1 SNHLY and CDR2 FYNNEI. CDR3: CASSVGTSGPHTQYF. CDR3 DNA: TGTGCCAGCAGTGTGGGGACTAGCGGACCTCATACGCAGTATTTT.

This clonotype was found many times. The chain carries TRBV5-1 and TRBJ2-1; possible D gene TRBD2, 6 bases. The CDR3 extends over 14 amino acids. The V end was cut by 1 base, the J end by 8 bases, with 13 bases between. The germline CDR1 and CDR2 sequences are SGHRS and YFSETQ. The CDR3 nucleotides read TGCGCCAGCAGCTTGTCGCAGTCGGGGGATGAGCAGTTCTTC. The encoded protein is CASSLSQSGDEQFF.

This chain connects TRBV2 to TRBJ2-7; either TRBD1 or TRBD2 may fit D (6 bases each). V shed 6 bases and J shed 3 bases, with 12 bases lying between them. This CDR3 has 13 amino acids. In germline, CDR1 is SNHLY, CDR2 FYNNEI. The CDR3, as DNA: TGTGCCAGCAGGAGAGGGGGGAACTACGAGCAGTACTTC. Protein sequence: CASRRGGNYEQYF.

The J gene is TRBJ2-7, the V gene TRBV19; TRBD2 might be the D (5 bases). There are 17 residues in the CDR3. V gave up 5 bases and J gave up 2 bases, with 22 bases separating them. CDR1 and CDR2 from the germline V gene are LNHDA and SQIVND (reference sequence). The CDR3 here is CASSQGRSGHLPYEQYF. CDR3 in DNA: TGTGCCAGTAGTCAAGGTCGGAGCGGCCATCTACCCTACGAGCAGTACTTC. Complete variable domain (other parts from reference TRBV19 and TRBJ2-7): DGGITQSPKYLFRKEGQNVTLSCEQNLNHDAMYWYRQDPGQGLRLIYYSQIVNDFQKGDIAEGYSVSREKKESFPLTVTSAQKNPTAFYLCASSQGRSGHLPYEQYFGPGTRLTVT.

This clonotype came up many times. The chain combines TRBV28 with TRBJ2-3; D remains ambiguous. Trimming took off 2 bases at V and 5 bases at J, with 5 bases between the two ends. The CDR3 spans 12 residues. The V gene's germline CDR1 is MDHEN and CDR2 SYDVKM. CDR3 in amino acids: CASSLKGDTQYF. CDR3 in DNA: TGTGCCAGCAGTTTAAAGGGAGATACGCAGTATTTT. The entire variable domain, with the rest obtained from reference TRBV28 and TRBJ2-3, is as follows: DVKVTQSSRYLVKRTGEKVFLECVQDMDHENMFWYRQDPGLGLRLIYFSYDVKMKEKGDIPEGYSVSREKKERFSLILESASTNQTSMYLCASSLKGDTQYFGPGTRLTVL.